The present TCR beta chain was sequenced within a study of monozygotic twins with inflammatory bowel disease. This CDR3 has 15 residues. Germline values: CDR1 GTSNPN, CDR2 SVGIG (reference sequence). On this clonotype itself: What it recognizes is unknown.

Blood samples, whole and unsorted for T cells, yielded the isolated total RNA. The quantity of total RNA per TCR library was around 3.5 ug. TCRalpha and TCRbeta cDNA underwent two nested PCRs of roughly 15 and 9 cycles. TCRdb reprocessed the 5' RACE reads and stores each CDR3 protein as one record, lacking DNA. This sample's clone table lists more than 300,000 distinct CDR3 sequences. Overall study results and limits: Differing immunosuppressive treatments may have added variability to patient repertoires.

The source of this sequence is a human donor with ulcerative colitis or Crohn's disease, or a healthy co-twin of an affected twin (not recorded which). Sequenced sample: blood. The V call is TRBV30, the J call TRBJ1-6. The CDR3 reads CAWSSSGFYNSPLHF.